This passage covers 18 T cell receptor beta chains from one sample sequenced in a study of beta chain features in type 1 diabetes (dated by TCRdb to the late 2010s). The library was produced with the immunoSEQ multiplex PCR assay. The entire isolated RNA was reverse transcribed using the High Capacity cDNA Reverse Transcription Kit, and thus expressed TCRB transcripts were sequenced. TCRdb limited this immuneACCESS table to in-frame rearrangements with V and J called. A share of clones is missing; checked studies link under half to unresolved V genes, and the rest is unexplained. For this sample the table gives about 140,000 clones, of which about 7% were detected only once. The ten largest clones represent roughly 1.4% of the sample. The sequencing sample was made of central memory CD4+ T cells from blood. These receptors were obtained from a woman younger than 45 in good health.

This clone has a handful of counts. J is TRBJ2-1 and V is TRBV11-2; D is undetermined. Trimming cost V 5 bases and J 9 bases, with 20 bases left between them. The CDR3 sequence is 15 residues long. Looked up from germline, CDR1 is SGHAT and CDR2 is FQNNGV. The CDR3 DNA reads as TGTGCCAGCAGCCCCTCGCTTCCTTCTATGAGTGAGCAGTTCTTC. This encodes CASSPSLPSMSEQFF.

This clone came up many times. This chain connects TRBV6-1 to TRBJ2-7, with D unclear. The CDR3 contains 12 residues. V was clipped by 5 bases and J by 6 bases, with 11 bases between them. Germline CDR1 and CDR2: MNHNS and SASEGT. The CDR3 region has the DNA TGTGCCAGCAGTTATACTTCGGGCGAGCAGTACTTC. Translation gives CASSYTSGEQYF.

The chain uses TRBV5-1 and TRBJ2-7; the match to TRBD2 covers 8 bases. This CDR3 contains 14 residues. Germline loops: CDR1 SGHRS, CDR2 YFSETQ. Trimming at V came to 3 bases and at J to 3 bases, leaving 5 bases not matched to a gene. The CDR3: CASSYAGGDYEQYF. The CDR3 bases are TGCGCCAGCAGCTATGCGGGAGGCGACTACGAGCAGTACTTC.

This clone was detected only a few times. The chain recombines TRBV6-5 with TRBJ1-2, with TRBD1 matching 9 bases. The CDR3 runs 14 residues. V lost 6 bases and J lost 4; bases outside the gene matches: 6. Looked up from germline, CDR1 is MNHEY and CDR2 is SVGAGI. The CDR3 DNA follows: TGTGCCAGCAGGCGAGGGACAGGGACCTATGGCTACACCTTC. Protein sequence: CASRRGTGTYGYTF.

A word on this clone: This sequence is one base from a far larger clone and is likely a read error. The sample carries other DNA sequences with the same CDR3. V and J are TRBV4-1 and TRBJ2-1; D remains unclear. Per germline, CDR1 MGHRA and CDR2 YSYEKL. Trimming pared 0 bases from V and 0 bases from J, leaving 6 bases between. This CDR3 contains 15 residues. CDR3 nucleotide sequence: TGCGCCAGCAGCCAAGATGGCGGCTCCTACAATGAGCAGTTCTTC. Protein: CASSQDGGSYNEQFF.

This clone was seen only a few times. The chain has TRBV4-2 and TRBJ2-3, with a tentative D call TRBD2 (7 bases). The CDR3 has 17 amino acids. Germline V gene lookup returns CDR1 LGHNA and CDR2 YNFKEQ. The germline V and J ends were trimmed by 7 bases and 3 bases, with 23 bases remaining between them. Here the CDR3 reads CASTPREGVVSTDTQYF. CDR3 DNA: TGTGCCAGCACCCCTAGGGAGGGGGTTGTTAGTACAGATACGCAGTATTTT.

J is TRBJ1-1 and V is TRBV28, with a tentative D call TRBD1 (6 bases). The V end lost 7 bases, the J end lost 6 bases, and 15 bases lay between the germline ends. CDR3 length: 13 amino acids. The germline CDR1 and CDR2 sequences are MDHEN and SYDVKM. The CDR3 DNA is TGTGCCAGCACCTATTACAGGGTTCCTGAAGCTTTCTTT. This gives the protein CASTYYRVPEAFF.

This clone was observed a handful of times. This sequence joins TRBV7-2 and TRBJ2-1, with TRBD2 matching 8 bases. V shed 0 bases, J shed 10 bases, and the junction held 8 bases outside the gene matches. The germline V gene has CDR1 SGHTA and CDR2 FQGNSA. This CDR3 is 15 amino acids long. This CDR3 reads CASSLAVTSELEQFF. The CDR3 nucleotides are TGTGCCAGCAGCTTAGCTGTGACTAGCGAACTAGAGCAGTTCTTC.

This clone has at least ten counts. The chain recombines TRBV7-9 with TRBJ1-3; D gene unclear. From germline, CDR1 is SEHNR and CDR2 FQNEAQ (reference sequence). Trimming took off 6 bases at V and 0 bases at J, with 12 bases between the two ends. The CDR3 extends over 15 amino acids. CDR3 coding DNA: TGTGCCAGCAGTACGAACACAATCTCTGGAAACACCATATATTTT. Translating gives CASSTNTISGNTIYF.

CDR3 sequence reads: CAWSGPSWGSGNEQFF. The CDR3 DNA reads TGTGCCTGGAGTGGGCCCTCATGGGGTAGCGGCAATGAGCAGTTCTTC. The rearrangement links TRBV30 to TRBJ2-1, with D possibly TRBD2 on 6 matching bases. Germline values: CDR1 GTSNPN, CDR2 SVGIG (reference sequence). The ends were cut back, 1 base at V and 6 bases at J, with 19 bases in the middle. The CDR3 extends over 16 amino acids.

This clone was seen a handful of times. CDR3 loop: CASSSAGTGGDEQYF. The CDR3 DNA follows: TGTGCCAGCAGTTCAGCGGGGACAGGGGGCGACGAGCAGTACTTC. V usage is TRBV28 and J usage is TRBJ2-7; TRBD1 matches 12 bases. Germline-derived CDR1 and CDR2 are MDHEN and SYDVKM. V lost 4 bases, J lost 5 bases, and 6 bases stayed unmatched. The CDR3 loop spans 15 amino acids.

The J gene is TRBJ1-1, the V gene TRBV11-1; 7 nucleotides line up with TRBD1. The germline V gene encodes CDR1 SGHAT and CDR2 FQDESV (reference sequence). Trimming took 3 bases from V and 5 from J; bases not matched to a gene: 9. The CDR3 extends over 15 amino acids. CDR3 sequence (DNA): TGTGCCAGCAGCTTGGGACAGAGTGTCGCTACTGAAGCTTTCTTT. This encodes CASSLGQSVATEAFF.

In this sample, this clone turned up a few times. The chain joins TRBV9 to TRBJ1-4; tentative D call: TRBD1 (6 bases). Germline CDR1 reads SGDLS; CDR2 reads YYNGEE. The V end was cut by 4 bases, the J end by 1 base, with 11 bases between. The CDR3 extends over 15 amino acids. CDR3 sequence reads: CASSTLDRTNEKLFF. CDR3 nucleotide sequence: TGTGCCAGCAGCACCTTGGACAGAACTAATGAAAAACTGTTTTTT. Using reference TRBV9 and TRBJ1-4 for the parts outside the CDR3, the full variable domain is DSGVTQTPKHLITATGQRVTLRCSPRSGDLSVYWYQQSLDQGLQFLIQYYNGEERAKGNILERFSAQQFPDLHSELNLSSLELGDSALYFCASSTLDRTNEKLFFGSGTQLSVL.

The chain combines TRBV5-4 with TRBJ2-1; D ambiguous. Trimming took off 0 bases at V and 0 bases at J, with 7 bases between the two ends. Germline CDR1 SGHNT, CDR2 YYREEE (reference sequence). The CDR3 consists of 15 residues. CDR3 region: CASSLAASSYNEQFF. The CDR3 DNA reads as TGTGCCAGCAGCTTGGCCGCGAGCTCCTACAATGAGCAGTTCTTC.

The chain joins TRBV7-3 to TRBJ2-3; 9 bases match TRBD1. CDR3 size: 14 residues. The germline V gene encodes CDR1 SGHTA and CDR2 FQGTGA. V was clipped by 7 bases and J by 4 bases; unmatched bases: 6. The CDR3 reads CASTPGQGSDTQYF. The CDR3 DNA reads TGTGCCAGCACCCCGGGACAGGGTTCAGATACGCAGTATTTT.

This clone appeared a few times. The CDR3 loop is CASTGVGNNIQYF. As DNA, the CDR3 is TGTGCCAGCACTGGGGTCGGGAATAACATTCAGTACTTC. V usage is TRBV2 and J usage is TRBJ2-4, with D possibly being TRBD2 (5 bases). This CDR3 comprises 13 residues. Germline V lookup: CDR1 SNHLY, CDR2 FYNNEI. V lost 7 bases to trimming and J lost 7 bases, with 14 bases between them.

This clone has only a few counts. The gene calls are TRBV19 and TRBJ1-1, with D perhaps matching TRBD1 (6 bases). The CDR3 contains 14 residues. Germline values: CDR1 LNHDA, CDR2 SQIVND (reference sequence). The V end lost 5 bases, the J end lost 4 bases, and 14 bases lay between the germline ends. CDR3 DNA: TGTGCCAGTAGTTCCACAGGGAGTGCCACTGAAGCTTTCTTT. Translation: CASSSTGSATEAFF. The whole variable domain, filled in from reference TRBV19 and TRBJ1-1, reads DGGITQSPKYLFRKEGQNVTLSCEQNLNHDAMYWYRQDPGQGLRLIYYSQIVNDFQKGDIAEGYSVSREKKESFPLTVTSAQKNPTAFYLCASSSTGSATEAFFGQGTRLTVV.

This clone was observed a handful of times. The chain is built from TRBV7-9 and TRBJ1-1; D perhaps matches TRBD1 (6 bases). CDR3 length equals 14 residues. The ends were cut back, 1 base at V and 5 bases at J, with 11 bases in the middle. CDR1 SEHNR and CDR2 FQNEAQ come from the germline V gene (reference sequence). As DNA, the CDR3 is TGTGCCAGCAGCTTAGAGGGGGGGCTAACTGAAGCTTTCTTT. Protein: CASSLEGGLTEAFF.